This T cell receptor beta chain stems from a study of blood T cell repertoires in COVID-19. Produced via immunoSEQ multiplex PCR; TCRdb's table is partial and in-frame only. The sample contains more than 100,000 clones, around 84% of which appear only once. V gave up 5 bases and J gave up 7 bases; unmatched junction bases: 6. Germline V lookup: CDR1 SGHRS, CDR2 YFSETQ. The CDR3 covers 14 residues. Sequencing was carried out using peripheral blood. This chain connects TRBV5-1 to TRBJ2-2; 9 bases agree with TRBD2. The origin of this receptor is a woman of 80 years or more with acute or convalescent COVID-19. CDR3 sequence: CASRMRGGGGELFF. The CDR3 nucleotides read TGCGCCAGCAGGATGCGGGGGGGCGGCGGGGAGCTGTTTTTT.